This T cell receptor (beta chain) stems from a study of STAT3 mutations in large granular lymphocyte leukemia. Points from the study as a whole: TCR clonotype switching after therapy occurred in about 35% of the 18 patients. Every T-cell large granular lymphocyte leukemia patient had at least one immunodominant TCR beta clonotype. Treatment regimens differed across patients between samplings. Some patients had dominant TCR clones larger than their STAT3 mutant burden.

Average productive template count per sample was roughly 40,000. The assay was immunoSEQ multiplex PCR, and TCRdb's table has in-frame clones only and misses some. Of tens of thousands of clones in the sample, approximately 83% were seen once. Germline V gives CDR1 MNHEY, CDR2 SVGAGI. The CDR3 runs 13 residues. Deletions cut 5 bases from V and 2 bases from J, with 6 bases between. About this clone: Its antigen remains unknown.

The sequenced sample was peripheral blood mononuclear cells. The source is a man between 60 and 70 years old with T-cell large granular lymphocyte leukemia. Some clones in this sample may be carry-over from other donors' samples. The chain has TRBV6-5 and TRBJ2-2; D unresolved. As DNA, the CDR3 is TGTGCCAGCAGTCGACTCAACACCGGGGAGCTGTTTTTT. It translates to CASSRLNTGELFF.